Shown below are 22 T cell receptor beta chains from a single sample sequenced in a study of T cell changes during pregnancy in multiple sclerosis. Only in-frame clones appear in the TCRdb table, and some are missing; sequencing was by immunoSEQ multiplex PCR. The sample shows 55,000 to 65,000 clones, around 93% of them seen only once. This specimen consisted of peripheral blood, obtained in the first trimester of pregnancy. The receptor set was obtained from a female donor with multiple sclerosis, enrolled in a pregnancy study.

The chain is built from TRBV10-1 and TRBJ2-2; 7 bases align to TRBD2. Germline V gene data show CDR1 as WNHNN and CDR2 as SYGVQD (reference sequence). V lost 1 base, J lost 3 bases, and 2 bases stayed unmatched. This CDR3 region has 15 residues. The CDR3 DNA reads TGCGCCAGCAGTGAGTGGGGGGGGGACACCGGGGAGCTGTTTTTT. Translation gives CASSEWGGDTGELFF.

The CDR3 DNA reads TGTGCCAGTTCAGGGGTTGGCACCGGGGAGCTGTTTTTT. Translation gives CASSGVGTGELFF. The rearrangement uses TRBV19 and TRBJ2-2, with D possibly TRBD1 on 6 matching bases. The germline gives CDR1 LNHDA, CDR2 SQIVND (reference sequence). Trimming removed 8 bases at V and 4 bases at J, with 11 bases between. The CDR3 has 13 residues.

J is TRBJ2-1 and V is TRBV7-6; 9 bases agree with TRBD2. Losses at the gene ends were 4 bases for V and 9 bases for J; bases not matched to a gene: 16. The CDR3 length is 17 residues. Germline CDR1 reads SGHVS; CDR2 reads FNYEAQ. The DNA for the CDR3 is TGTGCCAGCAGCTCCTTCACCGGCGGGGGGGCATTTTCTGAGCAGTTCTTC. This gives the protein CASSSFTGGGAFSEQFF.

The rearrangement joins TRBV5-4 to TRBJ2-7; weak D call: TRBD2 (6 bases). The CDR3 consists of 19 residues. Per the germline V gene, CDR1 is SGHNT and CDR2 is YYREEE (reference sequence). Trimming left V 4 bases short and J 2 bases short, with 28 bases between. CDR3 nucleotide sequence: TGTGCCAGCAGCATTGGTGGGGGGTGGCAACAGGTCCTGCCCTACGAGCAGTACTTC. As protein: CASSIGGGWQQVLPYEQYF.

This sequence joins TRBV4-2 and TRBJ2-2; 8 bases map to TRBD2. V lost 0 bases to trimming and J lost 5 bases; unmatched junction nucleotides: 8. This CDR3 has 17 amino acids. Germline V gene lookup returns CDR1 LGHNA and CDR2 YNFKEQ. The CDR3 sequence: CASSQEVPSGWTGELFF. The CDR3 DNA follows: TGTGCCAGCAGCCAAGAAGTGCCTAGCGGGTGGACCGGGGAGCTGTTTTTT.

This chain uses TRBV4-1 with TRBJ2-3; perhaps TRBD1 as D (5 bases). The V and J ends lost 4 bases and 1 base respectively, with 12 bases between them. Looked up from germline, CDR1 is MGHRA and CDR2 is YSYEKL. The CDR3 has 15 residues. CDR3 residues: CASSLQGGRTDTQYF. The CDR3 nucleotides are TGCGCCAGCAGCCTCCAGGGTGGGCGCACAGATACGCAGTATTTT.

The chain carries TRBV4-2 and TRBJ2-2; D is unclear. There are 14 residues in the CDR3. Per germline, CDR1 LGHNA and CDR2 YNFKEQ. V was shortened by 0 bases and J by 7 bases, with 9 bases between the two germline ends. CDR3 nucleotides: TGTGCCAGCAGCCAAGATACGGTTGGCGGGGAGCTGTTTTTT. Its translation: CASSQDTVGGELFF.

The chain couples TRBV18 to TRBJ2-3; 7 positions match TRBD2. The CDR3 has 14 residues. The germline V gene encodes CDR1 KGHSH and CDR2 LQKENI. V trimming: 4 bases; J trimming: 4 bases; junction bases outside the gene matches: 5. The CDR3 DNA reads TGTGCCAGCTCACTGGAGCGGGGCGCAGATACGCAGTATTTT. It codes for CASSLERGADTQYF.

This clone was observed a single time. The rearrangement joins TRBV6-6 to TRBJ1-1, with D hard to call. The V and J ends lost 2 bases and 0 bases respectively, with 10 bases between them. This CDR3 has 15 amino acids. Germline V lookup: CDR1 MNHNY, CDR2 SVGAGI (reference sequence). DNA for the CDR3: TGTGCCAGCAGTTACGACCGGAGTATGAACACTGAAGCTTTCTTT. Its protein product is CASSYDRSMNTEAFF.

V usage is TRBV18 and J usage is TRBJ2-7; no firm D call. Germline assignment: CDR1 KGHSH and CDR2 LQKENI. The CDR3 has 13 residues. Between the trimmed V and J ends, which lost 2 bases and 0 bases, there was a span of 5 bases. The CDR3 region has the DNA TGTGCCAGCTCACCAACTGTCTCCTACGAGCAGTACTTC. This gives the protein CASSPTVSYEQYF. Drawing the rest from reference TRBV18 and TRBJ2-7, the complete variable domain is NAGVMQNPRHLVRRRGQEARLRCSPMKGHSHVYWYRQLPEEGLKFMVYLQKENIIDESGMPKERFSAEFPKEGPSILRIQQVVRGDSAAYFCASSPTVSYEQYFGPGTRLTVT.

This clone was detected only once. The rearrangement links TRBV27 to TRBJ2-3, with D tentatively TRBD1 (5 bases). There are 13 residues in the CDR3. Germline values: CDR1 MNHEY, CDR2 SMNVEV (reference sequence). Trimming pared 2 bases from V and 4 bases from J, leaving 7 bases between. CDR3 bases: TGTGCCAGCAGTTTAGTGGGGCCAGATACGCAGTATTTT. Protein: CASSLVGPDTQYF.

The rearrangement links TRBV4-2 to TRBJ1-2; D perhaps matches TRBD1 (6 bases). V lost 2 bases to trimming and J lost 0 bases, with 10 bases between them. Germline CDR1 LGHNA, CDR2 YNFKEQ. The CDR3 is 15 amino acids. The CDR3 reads CASSQQGSTNYGYTF. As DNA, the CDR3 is TGTGCCAGCAGCCAACAGGGGTCGACTAACTATGGCTACACCTTC.

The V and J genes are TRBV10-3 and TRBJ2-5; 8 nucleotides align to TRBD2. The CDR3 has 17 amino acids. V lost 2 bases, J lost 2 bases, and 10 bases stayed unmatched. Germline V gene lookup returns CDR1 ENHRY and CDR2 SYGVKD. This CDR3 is CAISEVEWGTRQETQYF. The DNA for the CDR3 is TGTGCCATCAGTGAGGTCGAATGGGGGACTAGACAAGAGACCCAGTACTTC.

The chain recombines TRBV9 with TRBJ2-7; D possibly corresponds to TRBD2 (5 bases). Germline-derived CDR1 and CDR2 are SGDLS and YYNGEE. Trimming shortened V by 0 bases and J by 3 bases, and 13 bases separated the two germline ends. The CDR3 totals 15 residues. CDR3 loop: CASSVESVGSYEQYF. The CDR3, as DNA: TGTGCCAGCAGCGTAGAGAGCGTAGGGAGCTACGAGCAGTACTTC. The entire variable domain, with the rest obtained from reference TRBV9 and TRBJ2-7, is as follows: DSGVTQTPKHLITATGQRVTLRCSPRSGDLSVYWYQQSLDQGLQFLIQYYNGEERAKGNILERFSAQQFPDLHSELNLSSLELGDSALYFCASSVESVGSYEQYFGPGTRLTVT.

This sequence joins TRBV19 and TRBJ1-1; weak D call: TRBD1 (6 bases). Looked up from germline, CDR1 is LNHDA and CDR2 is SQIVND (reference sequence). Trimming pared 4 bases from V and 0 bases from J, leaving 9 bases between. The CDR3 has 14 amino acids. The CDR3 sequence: CASSKQGMNTEAFF. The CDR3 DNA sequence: TGTGCCAGTAGTAAACAGGGCATGAACACTGAAGCTTTCTTT.

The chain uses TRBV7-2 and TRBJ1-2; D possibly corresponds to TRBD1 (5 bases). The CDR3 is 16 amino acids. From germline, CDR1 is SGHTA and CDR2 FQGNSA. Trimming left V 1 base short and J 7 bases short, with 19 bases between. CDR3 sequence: CASSLGRGEILGGYTF. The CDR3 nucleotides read TGTGCCAGCAGCTTAGGGAGGGGAGAGATACTAGGTGGCTACACCTTC.

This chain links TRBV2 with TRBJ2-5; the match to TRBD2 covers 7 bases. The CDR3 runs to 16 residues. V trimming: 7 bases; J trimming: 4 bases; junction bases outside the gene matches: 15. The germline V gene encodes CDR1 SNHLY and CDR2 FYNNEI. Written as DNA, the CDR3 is TGTGCCAGCACGCGGAGACTAGCCCGGGGCCGAGAGACCCAGTACTTC. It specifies CASTRRLARGRETQYF.

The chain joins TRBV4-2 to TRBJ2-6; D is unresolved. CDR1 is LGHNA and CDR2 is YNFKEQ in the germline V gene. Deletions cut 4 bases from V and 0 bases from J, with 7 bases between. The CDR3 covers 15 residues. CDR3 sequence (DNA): TGTGCCAGCAGCCCTGAGAGCTCTGGGGCCAACGTCCTGACTTTC. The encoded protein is CASSPESSGANVLTF.

CDR3 loop: CASSVVAGAGEKLFF. CDR3 coding DNA: TGTGCCAGCAGCGTAGTGGCAGGGGCGGGTGAAAAACTGTTTTTT. The chain employs TRBV9 and TRBJ1-4; tentative D call: TRBD1 (6 bases). V was trimmed by 0 bases and J by 7 bases, leaving 13 bases between them. CDR1 and CDR2 from the germline V gene are SGDLS and YYNGEE. This CDR3 region has 15 residues.

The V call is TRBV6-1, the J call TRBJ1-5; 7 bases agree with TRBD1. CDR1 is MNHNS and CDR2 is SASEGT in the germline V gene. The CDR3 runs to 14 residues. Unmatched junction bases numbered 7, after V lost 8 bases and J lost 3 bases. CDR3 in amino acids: CASLPGQTNQPQHF. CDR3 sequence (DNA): TGTGCCAGCCTCCCGGGACAGACCAATCAGCCCCAGCATTTT.

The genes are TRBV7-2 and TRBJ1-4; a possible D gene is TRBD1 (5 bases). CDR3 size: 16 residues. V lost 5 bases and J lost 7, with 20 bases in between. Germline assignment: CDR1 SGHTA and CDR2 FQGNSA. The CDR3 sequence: CASSPGGNRAAEKLFF. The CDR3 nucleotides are TGTGCCAGCAGCCCCGGGGGAAACCGAGCGGCTGAAAAACTGTTTTTT. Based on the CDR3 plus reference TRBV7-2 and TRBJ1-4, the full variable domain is GAGVSQSPSNKVTEKGKDVELRCDPISGHTALYWYRQSLGQGLEFLIYFQGNSAPDKSGLPSDRFSAERTGGSVSTLTIQRTQQEDSAVYLCASSPGGNRAAEKLFFGSGTQLSVL.

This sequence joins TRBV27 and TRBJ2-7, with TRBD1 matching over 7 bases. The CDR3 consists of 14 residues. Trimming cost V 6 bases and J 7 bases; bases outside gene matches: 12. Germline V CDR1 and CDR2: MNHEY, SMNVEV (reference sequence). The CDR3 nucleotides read TGTGCCAGCAGCTCGGACAGGCGTGCCTTTGAGCAGTACTTC. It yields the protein CASSSDRRAFEQYF.